The clone carrying this T cell receptor (beta chain) was seen more than once but under ten times. Its antigen is still unknown. This sample was included in a study of OX40 agonist ivuxolimab in advanced cancers. Study background: Enrolled patients in dose escalation had cancers that were hepatocellular carcinoma, melanoma, renal cell or head and neck cancer. Study-wide results and caveats: CD8+ T cells showed, on average, more clonal expansion than CD4+ cells.

Assay used: immunoSEQ multiplex PCR; TCRdb lists only in-frame clones, some missing. The data show over 9,000 clones, 81% seen once. This CDR3 comprises 13 residues. Germline-derived CDR1 and CDR2 are SNHLY and FYNNEI. Trimming at V came to 8 bases and at J to 4 bases, leaving 4 bases not matched to a gene. The clonotype was recovered from an adult with an advanced solid tumor such as melanoma, head and neck, liver or kidney cancer. The sequencing here drew on CD4+ or CD8+ T cells sorted from blood, taken in a trial of the OX40 agonist ivuxolimab. The chain employs TRBV2 and TRBJ1-1; 10 bases align to TRBD1. The CDR3: CASAGQGRTEAFF. The CDR3 DNA sequence: TGTGCCAGCGCGGGACAGGGGCGCACTGAAGCTTTCTTT.